This paragraph reports one T cell receptor beta chain. These data are taken from a study of blood T cells in healthy people across ages. Then a second PCR, running about 6 to 12 cycles, was carried out with a sample-barcoded 5' primer and a J-beta primer mix. TCRdb recomputed calls from the 5' RACE reads with MiXCR, one row per CDR3 protein. The sample carries approximately 1.5 million distinct CDR3 sequences, about 31% recorded once. CDR3 length: 13 amino acids. V shed 6 bases, J shed 2 bases, and the junction held 3 bases outside the gene matches. CDR1 and CDR2 (germline): MNHNS, SASEGT. The chain is built from TRBV6-1 and TRBJ2-5, with 7 bases identical to TRBD2. This sequence was found in a woman aged 25 to 39 in good health. Sequencing input: blood. CDR3 region: CASRGDYQETQYF. The CDR3 coding sequence is TGTGCCAGCAGGGGGGACTATCAAGAGACCCAGTACTTC.